This TCR beta chain was obtained from a study of cytomegalovirus exposure and HLA in healthy donors. CDR3 length equals 15 residues. V shed 4 bases and J shed 5 bases, with 17 bases lying between them. Germline V CDR1 and CDR2: SEHNR, FQNEAQ (reference sequence). Here immunoSEQ multiplex PCR was the method, and the copy in TCRdb shows in-frame clones only, minus some. The table has about 44,000 clones, 93% seen once. Sequencing was performed on PBMCs. The TCR sequence derives from a young woman in good health and CMV-seronegative. The chain joins TRBV7-9 to TRBJ1-2, with D hard to call. Here the CDR3 reads CASSSPDGGPYGYTF. The CDR3 DNA reads TGTGCCAGCAGCTCCCCGGACGGAGGCCCGTATGGCTACACCTTC.